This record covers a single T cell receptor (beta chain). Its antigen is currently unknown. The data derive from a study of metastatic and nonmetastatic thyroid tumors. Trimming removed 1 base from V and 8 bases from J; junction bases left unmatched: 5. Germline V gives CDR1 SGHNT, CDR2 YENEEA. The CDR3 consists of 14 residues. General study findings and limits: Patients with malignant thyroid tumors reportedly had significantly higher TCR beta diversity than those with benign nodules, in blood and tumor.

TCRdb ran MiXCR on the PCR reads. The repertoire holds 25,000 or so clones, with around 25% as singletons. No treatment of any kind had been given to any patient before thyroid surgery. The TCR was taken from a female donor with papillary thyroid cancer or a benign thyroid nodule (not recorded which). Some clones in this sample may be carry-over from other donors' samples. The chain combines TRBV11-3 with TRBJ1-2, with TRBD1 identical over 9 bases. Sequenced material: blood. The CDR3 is CASSLGQGERGYTF. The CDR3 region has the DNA TGTGCCAGCAGCTTAGGACAGGGGGAGCGGGGCTACACCTTC.